This note documents a single T cell receptor (beta chain) sequence. The antigen is not known. The sample is drawn from a study of cytomegalovirus exposure and HLA in healthy donors. V dropped 1 base and J dropped 14; count of bases not matched to a gene: 12. The CDR3 sequence is 14 residues long. The V gene's germline CDR1 is SGHTS and CDR2 YDEGEE. Points from the study as a whole: The authors later found HLA-associated TCR beta chains more clonally expanded than equally common others. Researchers had no immune exposure information except CMV serostatus available. Reportedly, diagnosis of cytomegalovirus status by the classifier showed high specificity and sensitivity.

PCR primers comprised 60 Vbeta and 13 Jbeta primers. Data came from immunoSEQ multiplex PCR; TCRdb stores just in-frame clones and leaves some out. The profile shows roughly 180,000 clones, around four fifths of them singletons. Each donor was nominally healthy when sampled (though unrecorded immune exposures were likely). V gene TRBV5-8 combines with J gene TRBJ2-1; 7 nucleotides align to TRBD2. The sequencing sample was made of PBMCs. The origin of this receptor is a woman aged 45-60 years in good health and CMV-seropositive. The CDR3 is CASSLSRDYLGKFF. DNA for the CDR3: TGTGCCAGCAGCTTGTCCCGGGACTACTTGGGGAAGTTCTTC.